This TCR beta chain derives from a study of HIV-infected patients and healthy controls. MiXCR, applied by TCRdb to the 5' RACE reads, yields one record per CDR3 protein. This table holds more than 15,000 distinct CDR3 sequences, about 19% found once. There are many counts of this clonotype. Deletions cut 3 bases from V and 3 bases from J, with 10 bases between. CDR1 is SGHNT and CDR2 is YYREEE in the germline V gene (reference sequence). This CDR3 has 13 amino acids. The specimen was CD8+ T cells from blood. The rearrangement links TRBV5-4 to TRBJ2-7; D is unresolved. This TCR was recovered from a human donor in good health. This CDR3 reads CASSWDGGYEQYF. CDR3 DNA: TGTGCCAGCAGCTGGGATGGCGGCTACGAGCAGTACTTC.